The 15 T cell receptor beta chains below all came from one sample that was sequenced in a study of CD8+ T cells in alopecia areata. Isolated RNA was reverse transcribed into cDNA used as the sequencing template. The table came from immunoSEQ multiplex PCR; TCRdb's copy has only in-frame clones and leaves some out. The sample lists about 180,000 clones, around 50% occurring once. Specimen: CD4+ T cells sorted from blood, collected at week 0. The receptors derive from a human donor with alopecia areata.

This clone was detected a few times. The DNA of the CDR3 is TGTGCCAGCAGCCAAGGACTAGGAAGGGTATTAGATGAGCAGTTCTTC. Amino acids: CASSQGLGRVLDEQFF. The rearrangement uses TRBV4-2 and TRBJ2-1, with D maybe TRBD2 (6 bases). Trimming left V 1 base short and J 8 bases short, with 18 bases between. CDR1 and CDR2 from the germline V gene are LGHNA and YNFKEQ. The CDR3 contains 16 residues.

The chain's CDR3 is CSVGVWHDNEQFF. The DNA of the CDR3 is TGCAGCGTTGGGGTATGGCACGACAATGAGCAGTTCTTC. The chain joins TRBV29-1 to TRBJ2-1; D is uncertain. Germline CDR1 reads SQVTM; CDR2 reads ANQGSEA. With 4 bases removed from V and 5 bases from J, the gap between germline ends came to 12 bases. This CDR3 has 13 amino acids.

This clone was found a few times. V and J are TRBV29-1 and TRBJ1-1, with D maybe TRBD1 (5 bases). Germline CDR1 is SQVTM and CDR2 is ANQGSEA. Trimming took off 1 base at V and 0 bases at J, with 9 bases between the two ends. This CDR3 region has 14 residues. The CDR3 reads CSVEGAGMNTEAFF. The DNA for the CDR3 is TGCAGCGTTGAAGGTGCAGGGATGAACACTGAAGCTTTCTTT. Full variable domain (missing parts from reference TRBV29-1 and TRBJ1-1): SAVISQKPSRDICQRGTSLTIQCQVDSQVTMMFWYRQQPGQSLTLIATANQGSEATYESGFVIDKFPISRPNLTFSTLTVSNMSPEDSSIYLCSVEGAGMNTEAFFGQGTRLTVV.

The chain combines TRBV29-1 with TRBJ1-2, with 7 positions matching TRBD1. This CDR3 contains 14 residues. Per germline, CDR1 SQVTM and CDR2 ANQGSEA. J lost 4 bases, V lost 6 bases, and 11 bases had no gene match. CDR3 nucleotides: TGCAGCGTATTTTCCGGGACAGCGTCCTATGGCTACACCTTC. Its protein is CSVFSGTASYGYTF. The complete variable domain, with remaining parts taken from reference TRBV29-1 and TRBJ1-2, reads SAVISQKPSRDICQRGTSLTIQCQVDSQVTMMFWYRQQPGQSLTLIATANQGSEATYESGFVIDKFPISRPNLTFSTLTVSNMSPEDSSIYLCSVFSGTASYGYTFGSGTRLTVV.

The V gene is TRBV29-1, the J gene TRBJ1-1, with TRBD1 matching 7 bases. V trimming: 6 bases; J trimming: 1 base; junction bases outside the gene matches: 8. The length of the CDR3 is 14 residues. Per the germline V gene, CDR1 is SQVTM and CDR2 is ANQGSEA. CDR3 in amino acids: CSVVAYRGNTEAFF. CDR3 nucleotide sequence: TGCAGCGTAGTAGCATACAGGGGGAACACTGAAGCTTTCTTT.

The CDR3: CATSRGRDYEQYF. CDR3 in DNA: TGTGCCACCAGCAGAGGCAGAGACTACGAGCAGTACTTC. The gene calls are TRBV15 and TRBJ2-7; no clear D gene. V lost 1 base to trimming and J lost 3 bases, with 7 bases between them. CDR1 LNHNV and CDR2 YYDKDF come from the germline V gene (reference sequence). The CDR3 sequence is 13 residues long.

Only one count was recorded for this clone. The V call is TRBV9, the J call TRBJ2-5, with 13 positions matching TRBD2. Germline V gene lookup returns CDR1 SGDLS and CDR2 YYNGEE. V trimming: 2 bases; J trimming: 5 bases; junction bases outside the gene matches: 3. The CDR3 spans 15 residues. The CDR3 spells CASSVGTSGVETQYF. CDR3 sequence (DNA): TGTGCCAGCAGCGTCGGGACTAGCGGGGTGGAGACCCAGTACTTC.

This clone has ten or more counts. The chain combines TRBV14 with TRBJ2-1; 8 bases agree with TRBD2. In germline, CDR1 is SGHDN, CDR2 FVKESK. This CDR3 spans 15 amino acids. V was pared by 4 bases and J by 4 bases, with 6 bases of the junction left unmatched. The CDR3 region is CASSPRGGRYNEQFF. CDR3 coding DNA: TGTGCCAGCAGCCCCCGGGGGGGCCGGTACAATGAGCAGTTCTTC.

In this sample, this clone turned up a few times. This rearrangement joins TRBV4-2 to TRBJ1-1; the D gene is possibly TRBD1 (5 bases). V lost 0 bases and J 11 bases, leaving 16 bases between the germline ends. Germline CDR1 LGHNA, CDR2 YNFKEQ. The CDR3 has 14 amino acids. Written as DNA, the CDR3 is TGTGCCAGCAGCCAAGATGGGGGACCGTCAGGGGCTTTCTTT. Translating it yields CASSQDGGPSGAFF.

This sequence joins TRBV19 and TRBJ2-7, with D perhaps TRBD2 (6 bases). Germline lookup yields CDR1 LNHDA and CDR2 SQIVND (reference sequence). The V and J ends lost 5 bases and 3 bases respectively, with 14 bases between them. This CDR3 has 14 amino acids. CDR3 amino acids: CASSVAVGSYEQYF. CDR3 DNA sequence: TGTGCCAGTAGTGTAGCGGTTGGTAGCTACGAGCAGTACTTC. Looking up the rest from reference TRBV19 and TRBJ2-7 gives the full variable domain: DGGITQSPKYLFRKEGQNVTLSCEQNLNHDAMYWYRQDPGQGLRLIYYSQIVNDFQKGDIAEGYSVSREKKESFPLTVTSAQKNPTAFYLCASSVAVGSYEQYFGPGTRLTVT.

The rearrangement joins TRBV5-1 to TRBJ2-3; no reliable D call. Germline values: CDR1 SGHRS, CDR2 YFSETQ. Trimming removed 0 bases from V and 2 bases from J, with 10 bases in between. The CDR3 covers 15 residues. The CDR3: CASSLDPRNTDTQYF. The CDR3 DNA follows: TGCGCCAGCAGCTTGGATCCCAGGAACACAGATACGCAGTATTTT.

Only a few counts were recorded for this clone. The V call is TRBV2, the J call TRBJ2-5; D may be TRBD1 or TRBD2 (6 bases each). Germline V gene sequence: CDR1 SNHLY, CDR2 FYNNEI. V gave up 5 bases and J gave up 2 bases, with 15 bases separating them. There are 15 residues in the CDR3. The CDR3 DNA sequence: TGTGCCAGCAGTCCCCGGGGGCGACCTCAAGAGACCCAGTACTTC. As protein: CASSPRGRPQETQYF. The entire variable domain, with the rest obtained from reference TRBV2 and TRBJ2-5, is as follows: EPEVTQTPSHQVTQMGQEVILRCVPISNHLYFYWYRQILGQKVEFLVSFYNNEISEKSEIFDDQFSVERPDGSNFTLKIRSTKLEDSAMYFCASSPRGRPQETQYFGPGTRLLVL.

V gene TRBV10-3 combines with J gene TRBJ2-7; D remains unclear. Germline V gene lookup returns CDR1 ENHRY and CDR2 SYGVKD. This CDR3 is 11 amino acids long. Trimming shortened V by 4 bases and J by 1 base, and 2 bases separated the two germline ends. In DNA form, the CDR3 reads TGTGCCATCAGTGGTTCCTACGAGCAGTACTTC. Its translation is CAISGSYEQYF.

The V call is TRBV7-2, the J call TRBJ1-1; D is uncertain. V lost 1 base, J lost 0 bases, and 9 bases lay in between. The CDR3 length is 15 residues. Germline assignment: CDR1 SGHTA and CDR2 FQGNSA. The CDR3 coding sequence is TGTGCCAGCAGCTTAGTCCGCAGGATGAACACTGAAGCTTTCTTT. Its translation: CASSLVRRMNTEAFF.

This chain links TRBV30 with TRBJ1-6, with D hard to call. Per the germline V gene, CDR1 is GTSNPN and CDR2 is SVGIG (reference sequence). This CDR3 spans 13 amino acids. Trimming shortened V by 0 bases and J by 10 bases, and 10 bases separated the two germline ends. CDR3 sequence (DNA): TGTGCCTGGAGTGTACTTGTAGGGTCACCCCTCCACTTT. Protein product: CAWSVLVGSPLHF.